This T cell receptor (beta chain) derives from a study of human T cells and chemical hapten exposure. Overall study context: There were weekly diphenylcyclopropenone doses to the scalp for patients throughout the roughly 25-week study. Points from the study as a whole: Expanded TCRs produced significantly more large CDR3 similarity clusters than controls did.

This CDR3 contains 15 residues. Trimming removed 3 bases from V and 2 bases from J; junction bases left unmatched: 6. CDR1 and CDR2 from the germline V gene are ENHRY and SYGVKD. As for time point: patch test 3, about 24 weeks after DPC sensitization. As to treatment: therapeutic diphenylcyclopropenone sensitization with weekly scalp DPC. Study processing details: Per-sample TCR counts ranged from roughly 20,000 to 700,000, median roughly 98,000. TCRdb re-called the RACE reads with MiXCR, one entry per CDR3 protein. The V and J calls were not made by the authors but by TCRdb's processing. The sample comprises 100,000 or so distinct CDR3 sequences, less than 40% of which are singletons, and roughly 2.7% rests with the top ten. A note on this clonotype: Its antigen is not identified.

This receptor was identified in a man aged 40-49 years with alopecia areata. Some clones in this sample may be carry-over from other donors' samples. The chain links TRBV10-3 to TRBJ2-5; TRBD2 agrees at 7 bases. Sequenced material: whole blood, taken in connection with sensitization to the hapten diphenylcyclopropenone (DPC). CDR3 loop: CAISDRSGLQETQYF. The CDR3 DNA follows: TGTGCCATCAGTGACCGTAGCGGGCTTCAAGAGACCCAGTACTTC.